The rows below give T cell receptor beta chains drawn from one sample of a study of cytomegalovirus exposure and HLA in healthy donors. Libraries were prepared by immunoSEQ multiplex PCR; TCRdb keeps only in-frame clonotypes and omits some of them. The data show about 190,000 clones, around 80% seen once. What was sequenced was PBMCs. The receptors stem from a woman under 30 in good health and CMV-seropositive. Both conserved end residues are part of each CDR3. D genes are given only for firm matches. Rows give clone size only sometimes, using once, few, many, or a class for an expanded clone.

J | D | size | V | DNA | CDR3
TRBJ1-2 | TRBD1 | NA | TRBV28 | TGTGCCAGCAGTTTATGGGGACAGGGGGATTGGAGAGGCTACACCTTC | CASSLWGQGDWRGYTF
TRBJ1-5 | NA | NA | TRBV4-1 | TGCGCCAGCAGCCAAGGACAGGCCAATCAGCCCCAGCATTTT | CASSQGQANQPQHF
TRBJ1-1 | NA | NA | TRBV5-5 | TGTGCCAGCAGCTTGGGGCCGGGGATGAACACTGAAGCTTTCTTT | CASSLGPGMNTEAFF
TRBJ1-2 | NA | NA | TRBV25-1 | TGTGCCAGCAGCTTGGGGGCAGGGCCCTATGGCTACACCTTC | CASSLGAGPYGYTF
TRBJ2-5 | TRBD2 | NA | TRBV2 | TGTGCCAGCAGTGCCCGACTAGCGGGGGGGCCACAGGAGACCCAGTACTTC | CASSARLAGGPQETQYF
TRBJ1-2 | NA | once | TRBV29-1 | TGCAGCGTTGGAACAGCTAACTATGGCTACACCTTC | CSVGTANYGYTF
TRBJ1-1 | TRBD1 | NA | TRBV5-1 | TGCGCCAGCAGCGACCGGGACAGGCTCCCTGAAGCTTTCTTT | CASSDRDRLPEAFF
TRBJ1-4 | TRBD1 | NA | TRBV27 | TGTGCCAGCAGTTTATATGGGGACAGGGGAGGAGAAAAACTGTTTTTT | CASSLYGDRGGEKLFF
TRBJ2-5 | TRBD1 | NA | TRBV12-5 | TGTGCTAGTGGTTTGGGGGACAGCATCCTGGGAGAGACCCAGTACTTC | CASGLGDSILGETQYF
TRBJ2-3 | NA | NA | TRBV7-6 | TGTGCCAGCAGCTTATGGAAGGGGGAGTGGACAGATACGCAGTATTTT | CASSLWKGEWTDTQYF
TRBJ1-5 | TRBD1 | NA | TRBV28 | TGTGCCAGCAGTGCCCTCAGCCTAGGGACAGGGTACGGTCAGCCCCAGCATTTT | CASSALSLGTGYGQPQHF
TRBJ1-2 | NA | NA | TRBV6-1 | TGTGCCAGCAGTGAAGAGCAGGGTGATGGCTACACCTTC | CASSEEQGDGYTF
TRBJ1-3 | NA | NA | TRBV5-8 | TGTGCCAGTCCTCTTTATCCCGCGGCCGGAAACACCATATATTTT | CASPLYPAAGNTIYF
TRBJ1-6 | TRBD1 | NA | TRBV5-1 | TGCGCCAGCAGCTCCGGACAGGGGTGGTCACCCCTCCACTTT | CASSSGQGWSPLHF
TRBJ2-2 | NA | NA | TRBV6-5 | TGTGCCAGCAGTTACTCATACCGGTTAACCGGGGAGCTGTTTTTT | CASSYSYRLTGELFF
TRBJ2-2 | NA | once | TRBV5-1 | TGCGCCAGCAGCCCCAGTGGGGGGGCTGGCGGGGAGCTGTTTTTT | CASSPSGGAGGELFF
TRBJ2-2 | NA | NA | TRBV5-1 | TGCGCCAGCAGCTTGCAGGGAACGAACACCGGGGAGCTGTTTTTT | CASSLQGTNTGELFF
TRBJ2-3 | TRBD2 | few | TRBV5-1 | TGCGCCAGCAGCTTGCGGCCTAGCGGGGGGGGGATCACAGATACGCAGTATTTT | CASSLRPSGGGITDTQYF
TRBJ2-7 | TRBD1 | NA | TRBV5-5 | TGTGCCAGCAGCTACAAGCCGGGACAGGGGGCAGGAGAGCAGTACTTC | CASSYKPGQGAGEQYF
TRBJ2-2 | TRBD2 | NA | TRBV29-1 | TGCAGCGTTCGCCCCCAGCGGGGAGGGACCGGGGAGCTGTTTTTT | CSVRPQRGGTGELFF
TRBJ1-4 | TRBD1 | NA | TRBV4-3 | TGCGCCAGCAGCCAATCGGACAGGGGGCTTGAAAAACTGTTTTTT | CASSQSDRGLEKLFF
TRBJ2-3 | NA | NA | TRBV6-5 | TGTGCCAGCAGTTATCGCCGTTGGAGGGCAGGCGATACGCAGTATTTT | CASSYRRWRAGDTQYF